These 11 T cell receptor beta chains were all obtained from the same sample, sequenced in a study of chemoradiotherapy in HPV16-positive cancers. The protocol was immunoSEQ multiplex PCR, while the TCRdb copy is restricted to in-frame clones and leaves out a portion. This table holds about 8,900 clones, roughly 84% found once. The sample in question was tumor tissue, obtained from a patient who underwent chemoradiotherapy. The origin of the receptors is a human donor with HPV-associated anogenital cancer.

The chain is built from TRBV29-1 and TRBJ2-3; 11 bases are shared with TRBD2. Germline loops: CDR1 SQVTM, CDR2 ANQGSEA. The CDR3 sequence is 14 residues long. V was clipped by 4 bases and J by 6 bases; unmatched bases: 6. CDR3 region: CSVASGGPGDTQYF. CDR3 in DNA: TGCAGCGTTGCTAGCGGGGGGCCGGGGGATACGCAGTATTTT.

The chain has TRBV7-9 and TRBJ1-2; possible D gene TRBD1, 6 bases. Germline values: CDR1 SEHNR, CDR2 FQNEAQ (reference sequence). The ends were cut back, 5 bases at V and 0 bases at J, with 7 bases in the middle. The CDR3 has 13 amino acids. The CDR3 protein is CASSPGANYGYTF. CDR3 sequence (DNA): TGTGCCAGCAGCCCAGGGGCTAACTATGGCTACACCTTC.

V is TRBV11-2 and J is TRBJ2-7; possibly TRBD1 for D (5 bases). CDR3 size: 14 residues. Deletions cut 5 bases from V and 0 bases from J, with 11 bases between. CDR1 and CDR2 from the germline V gene are SGHAT and FQNNGV. The CDR3 is CASSTTGNSYEQYF. The CDR3, as DNA: TGTGCCAGCAGCACAACAGGAAACTCCTACGAGCAGTACTTC.

This clone was seen only once. The V gene is TRBV7-2, the J gene TRBJ2-7, with 9 bases matching TRBD2. CDR3 length: 15 amino acids. Germline V gene lookup returns CDR1 SGHTA and CDR2 FQGNSA. Trimming took 4 bases from V and 2 from J; bases not matched to a gene: 6. This CDR3 reads CASSWSVAGAYEQYF. The CDR3 DNA sequence: TGTGCCAGCAGCTGGTCAGTAGCGGGAGCCTACGAGCAGTACTTC.

Here the CDR3 reads CASSLWGYNEQFF. The DNA of the CDR3 is TGTGCCAGCAGTTTATGGGGTTACAATGAGCAGTTCTTC. The chain employs TRBV28 and TRBJ2-1; no firm D call. Germline V CDR1 and CDR2: MDHEN, SYDVKM. V lost 0 bases, J lost 4 bases, and 4 bases lay in between. The CDR3 runs 13 residues.

The chain has TRBV5-4 and TRBJ2-5, with a weak D call TRBD1 (6 bases). The CDR3 runs to 15 residues. Germline V gene sequence: CDR1 SGHNT, CDR2 YYREEE (reference sequence). Trimming removed 4 bases from V and 4 bases from J, with 17 bases in between. The CDR3 coding sequence is TGTGCCAGCAGCGTGACGCTACAGGGTAGAGAGACCCAGTACTTC. Protein sequence: CASSVTLQGRETQYF.

The chain uses TRBV5-1 and TRBJ2-6, with D perhaps given as TRBD1 or TRBD2 (5 bases each). Trimming took 7 bases from V and 3 from J, leaving 11 bases between them. The germline gives CDR1 SGHRS, CDR2 YFSETQ. CDR3 size: 14 residues. The CDR3 loop reads CASVGTLGANVLTF. CDR3 nucleotides: TGCGCCAGCGTTGGGACCCTTGGGGCCAACGTCCTGACTTTC. The full variable domain, its missing parts supplied by reference TRBV5-1 and TRBJ2-6, is KAGVTQTPRYLIKTRGQQVTLSCSPISGHRSVSWYQQTPGQGLQFLFEYFSETQRNKGNFPGRFSGRQFSNSRSEMNVSTLELGDSALYLCASVGTLGANVLTFGAGSRLTVL.

The chain joins TRBV9 to TRBJ1-6, with D tentatively TRBD1 (6 bases). Per the germline V gene, CDR1 is SGDLS and CDR2 is YYNGEE. The V gene lost 4 bases and the J gene lost 3 bases, with 17 bases spanning the gap. The CDR3 totals 17 residues. CDR3 loop: CASSYRQAPFYNSPLHF. The CDR3, as DNA: TGTGCCAGCAGCTACAGACAGGCCCCTTTCTATAATTCACCCCTCCACTTT.

The chain employs TRBV28 and TRBJ2-5; 9 nucleotides align to TRBD1. From germline, CDR1 is MDHEN and CDR2 SYDVKM. With 8 bases clipped from V and 5 bases from J, the junction kept 12 bases outside the gene matches. The CDR3 is made up of 15 amino acids. The CDR3: CASLAVGQGGETQYF. In DNA form, the CDR3 reads TGTGCCAGCCTAGCGGTGGGACAGGGCGGCGAGACCCAGTACTTC.

The chain links TRBV7-9 to TRBJ2-1; D unclear. With 2 bases removed from V and 8 bases from J, the gap between germline ends came to 13 bases. CDR1 and CDR2 (germline): SEHNR, FQNEAQ (reference sequence). The CDR3 has 14 amino acids. DNA for the CDR3: TGTGCCAGCAGCTTAACTCCAGGAACATATGAGCAGTTCTTC. Translation gives CASSLTPGTYEQFF.

V gene TRBV19 combines with J gene TRBJ1-4, with D maybe TRBD1 (5 bases). Per germline, CDR1 LNHDA and CDR2 SQIVND (reference sequence). V was cut by 3 bases and J by 2 bases, with 10 bases left in between. This CDR3 region has 15 residues. The CDR3 here is CASSIGGSTNEKLFF. DNA of the CDR3: TGTGCCAGTAGTATTGGGGGGTCCACTAATGAAAAACTGTTTTTT. Based on the CDR3 plus reference TRBV19 and TRBJ1-4, the full variable domain is DGGITQSPKYLFRKEGQNVTLSCEQNLNHDAMYWYRQDPGQGLRLIYYSQIVNDFQKGDIAEGYSVSREKKESFPLTVTSAQKNPTAFYLCASSIGGSTNEKLFFGSGTQLSVL.